This T cell receptor beta chain came from a study of T cells in Graves' hyperthyroidism and ophthalmopathy (dated 2019 in TCRdb). Broadly, across the study: Peripheral blood was collected at initial diagnosis, before any treatment. For training and testing, the 95 to 100 patients in the discovery cohort were randomly divided in a 7:3 ratio. In addition, the study compared T-cell repertoires in thyroid tissue and in blood from roughly 6 Graves' hyperthyroidism patients. The paper describes TCR Vbeta CDR3 sequencing of 135 peripheral blood samples, made up of around 41 ophthalmopathy patients, over 70 hyperthyroidism patients and some 17 progressor patients. Prospective prediction of ophthalmopathy was tested in an independent validation cohort of 18 to 20 hyperthyroidism patients and 15 to 17 patients who later progressed to ophthalmopathy. Following sampling, methimazole starting at 30 mg daily was given to hyperthyroidism patients, and high-dose intravenous methylprednisolone was given to ophthalmopathy patients. TCR V-J signatures able to tell the groups apart were searched for in a discovery cohort of 90 to 100 patients, of whom approximately 40 had Graves' ophthalmopathy and some 60 had stable Graves' hyperthyroidism. Results and caveats for the whole study, not just this receptor: A 13 V-J signature model separated ophthalmopathy from stable hyperthyroidism, with roughly 88% sensitivity and just under 84% specificity in cross-validation and 80%/75% in testing. In validation, the model predicted progression to ophthalmopathy with roughly 66% sensitivity and over 72% specificity, a median of about six months before onset. No statistical method was used to set the sample size in advance, and investigators knew the group allocation. Most expanded thyroid clonotypes (frequency above 0.001) were also detected in blood, suggesting blood repertoires may reflect thyroid immune responses.

The hyperthyroidism patients were between 18 and 65 years old and newly diagnosed, with a disease duration of less than 2 months. Exclusion was applied to patients with uncontrolled infections, other autoimmune diseases, pregnancy or lactation. Diagnoses relied on clinical symptoms, serum thyroxine and TRAb, thyroid ultrasound and orbital computed tomography. Blood from progressor patients was collected at the time of first diagnosis with hyperthyroidism, before any ophthalmopathy symptoms had appeared. PBMCs were isolated from 10 ml of fresh peripheral blood by Ficoll-Paque density gradient centrifugation. Patients classed as progressors first received a Graves' hyperthyroidism diagnosis and then went on to develop ophthalmopathy during follow-up. Total RNA was extracted with Trizol reagent, and quality was checked on an Agilent 2100 Bioanalyzer. Trimming takes 4 bases off V and 6 bases off J; junction bases not matched to a gene: 8. From cysteine to phenylalanine, the CDR3 is 15 amino acids long. Of the read, only the CDR3 DNA is kept; its 45 bases are in frame from base 1. Looking up the germline V gene yields CDR1 KGHDR and CDR2 SFDVKD.

Amplification of TCR beta CDR3 regions was carried out from RNA transcripts. For the first round of RT-PCR on the TCR CDR3, the HTBI primer set was used together with the Qiagen OneStep RT-PCR kit. Libraries were constructed in a second round of multiplex PCR, after which size selection and purification were carried out. Paired-end sequencing of the libraries was performed with 100 bp reads on an Illumina HiSeq2000. The original methods were these. SOAPnuke was used to process the raw data, with reads discarded if the reads contained adapters or uncalled bases, had a mean Phred below 15, or lacked an exact constant-primer or identifier match. COPE v1.2.5 was used to merge the high-quality paired reads, and each unique nucleotide sequence was defined as a clonotype. Clonotypes were aligned to IMGT TRBV, TRBD and TRBJ reference segments using MiTCR v1.1. Only V-J combinations with frequency above 0.0001, covering about 99% of repertoires, were analysed. A TCS score was defined as the ratio of F50 (clonal expansion) to E x V (chaos), with BLOSUM62-based TCRdist applied between CDR3 peptides within each V-J. Welch's t-statistics and random forest reduced 514 V-J features to roughly 13, which were used in a naive Bayes classifier (R e1071). The public reads were run again by TCRdb, first through fastp at Q25 and then through MiXCR, and only productive beta chains were kept. Every distinct CDR3 protein forms one entry, paired with its most common genes and DNA. The V and J calls come from TCRdb's annotation, not from the publication. The sample table records about 380,000 distinct CDR3 sequences; roughly 13% of these occur just once. About a fifth of the sample is in the top ten clones.

For this clonotype: Its antigen remains unidentified. Base qualities were left out, and no much larger clone turns up one base away.

The chain is assembled from TRBV24-1 and TRBJ2-1, with 7 central nucleotides matching TRBD1. The TCR was taken from a man between 25 and 39 years old with Graves' hyperthyroidism that later progressed to Graves' ophthalmopathy. Specimen: blood. The CDR3 protein is CATSEPGDRVNEQFF. In nucleotides, the sequence is TGTGCCACCAGTGAGCCCGGCGACAGGGTCAATGAGCAGTTCTTC.